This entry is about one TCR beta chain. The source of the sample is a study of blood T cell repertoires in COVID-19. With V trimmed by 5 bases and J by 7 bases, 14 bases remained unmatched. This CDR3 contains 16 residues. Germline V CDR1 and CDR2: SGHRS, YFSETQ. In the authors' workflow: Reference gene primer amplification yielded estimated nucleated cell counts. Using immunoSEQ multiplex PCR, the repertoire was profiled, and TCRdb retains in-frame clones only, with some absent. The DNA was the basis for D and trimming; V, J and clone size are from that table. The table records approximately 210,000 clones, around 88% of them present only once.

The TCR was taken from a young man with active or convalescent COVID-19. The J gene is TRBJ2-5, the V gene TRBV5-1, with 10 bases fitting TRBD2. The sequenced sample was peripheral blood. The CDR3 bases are TGCGCCAGCAGTCTGATCAGCGGGAGGGGGTTTGGGACCCAGTACTTC. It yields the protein CASSLISGRGFGTQYF.